Sequencing of this T cell receptor beta chain was carried out in a study of glioma-infiltrating T cells. Overall study findings and caveats: Non-neoplastic patients had below-expected tissue-blood divergence, while all gliomas exceeded expectation.

Germline V gene data show CDR1 as DFQATT and CDR2 as SNEGSKA (reference sequence). Between the trimmed V and J ends, which lost 4 bases and 5 bases, there was a span of 11 bases. This CDR3 is 12 amino acids long. Amplification of TCR alpha and beta CDR3 regions from RNA used iRepertoire nested multiplex PCR. TCRdb passed the multiplex PCR reads through MiXCR, listing each CDR3 protein once. The sample lists about 140,000 distinct CDR3 sequences; approximately 39% were seen once. This clonotype has only a few counts. The antigen remains undetermined. This TCR was sampled from a human donor with low-grade glioma or glioblastoma, undergoing nonglioma brain surgery, or in good health (not recorded which). V is TRBV20-1 and J is TRBJ1-1; D gene uncertain. What was sequenced was glioma tissue, nonneoplastic brain tissue, or PBMCs (not recorded which). Here the CDR3 reads CSATAWGTEAFF. The CDR3 nucleotides read TGCAGTGCTACCGCTTGGGGTACTGAAGCTTTCTTT.